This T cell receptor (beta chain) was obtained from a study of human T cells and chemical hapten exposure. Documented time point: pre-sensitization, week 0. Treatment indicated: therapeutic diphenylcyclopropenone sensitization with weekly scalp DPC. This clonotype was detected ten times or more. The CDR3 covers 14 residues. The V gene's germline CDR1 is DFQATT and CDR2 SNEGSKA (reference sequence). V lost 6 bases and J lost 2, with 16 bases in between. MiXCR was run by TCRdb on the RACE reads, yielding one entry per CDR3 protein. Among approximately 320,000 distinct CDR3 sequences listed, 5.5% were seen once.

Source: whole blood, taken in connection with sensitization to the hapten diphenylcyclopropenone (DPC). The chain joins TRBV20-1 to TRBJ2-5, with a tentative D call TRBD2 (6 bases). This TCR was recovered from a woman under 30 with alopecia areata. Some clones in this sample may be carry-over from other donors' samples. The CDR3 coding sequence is TGCAGTGCCGACTTGCGGGGTAGGCAAGAGACCCAGTACTTC. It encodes CSADLRGRQETQYF.